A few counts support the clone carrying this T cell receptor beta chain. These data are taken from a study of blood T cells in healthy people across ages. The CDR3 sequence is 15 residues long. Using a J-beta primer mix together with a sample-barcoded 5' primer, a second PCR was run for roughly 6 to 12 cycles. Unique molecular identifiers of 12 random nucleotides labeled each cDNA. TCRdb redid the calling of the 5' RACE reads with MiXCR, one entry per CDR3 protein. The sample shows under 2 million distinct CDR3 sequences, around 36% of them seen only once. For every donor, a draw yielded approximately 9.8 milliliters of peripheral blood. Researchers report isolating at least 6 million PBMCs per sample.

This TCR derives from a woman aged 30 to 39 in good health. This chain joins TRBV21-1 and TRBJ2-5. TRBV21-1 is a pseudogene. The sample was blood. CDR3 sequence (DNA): TGTGCCAGCAGCAAATGGGCACCGGACGCGGAGACCCAGTACTTC. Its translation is CASSKWAPDAETQYF.